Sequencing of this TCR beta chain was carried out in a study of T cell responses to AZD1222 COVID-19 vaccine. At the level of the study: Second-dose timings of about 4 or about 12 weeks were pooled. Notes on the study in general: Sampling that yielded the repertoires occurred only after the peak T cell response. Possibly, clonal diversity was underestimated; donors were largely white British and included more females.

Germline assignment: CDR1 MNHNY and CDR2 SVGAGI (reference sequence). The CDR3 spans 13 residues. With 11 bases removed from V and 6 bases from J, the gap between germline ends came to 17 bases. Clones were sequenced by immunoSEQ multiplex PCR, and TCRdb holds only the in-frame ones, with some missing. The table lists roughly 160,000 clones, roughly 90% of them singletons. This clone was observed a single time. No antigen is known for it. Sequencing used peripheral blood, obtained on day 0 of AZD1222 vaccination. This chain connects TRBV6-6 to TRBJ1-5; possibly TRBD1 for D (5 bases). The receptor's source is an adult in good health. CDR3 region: CAGGGMRGQPQHF. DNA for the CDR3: TGTGCCGGGGGGGGTATGCGTGGTCAGCCCCAGCATTTT.